Following are 8 T cell receptor beta chains from one sample sequenced in a study of CD8+ T cells in alopecia areata. Extracted RNA was reverse transcribed into cDNA, the sequencing template. TCRdb keeps only in-frame clones here, not all; method: immunoSEQ multiplex PCR. Here the sample spans 150,000 to 250,000 clones, approximately 56% being singletons. Indicated treatment: oral pan-JAK inhibitor, 5-10 mg twice daily. The sequencing used CD4+ T cells sorted from blood, collected at week 4, from a patient treated with tofacitinib. The receptors originated from a human donor with alopecia areata.

The V call is TRBV29-1, the J call TRBJ2-1; D might be TRBD1 (6 bases). Germline V lookup: CDR1 SQVTM, CDR2 ANQGSEA. V was shortened by 8 bases and J by 7 bases, with 21 bases between the two germline ends. The CDR3 sequence is 14 residues long. The CDR3 protein is CSTHRSAQGNEQFF. The DNA of the CDR3 is TGCAGCACCCACCGTTCGGCGCAGGGGAATGAGCAGTTCTTC.

A remark on this clone: At one of its ends the junction is not consistent with the germline gene, which may arise from a read error. This chain links TRBV7-7 with TRBJ1-5; no clear D. The CDR3 is made up of 13 amino acids. Looked up from germline, CDR1 is SSHAT and CDR2 is FNYEAQ (reference sequence). The CDR3 is CASSLDSNQPQHF. The CDR3 DNA sequence: TGTGCTAGCAGCTTAGACAGCAATCAGCCCCAGCATTTT.

This clone has just a few counts. The V call is TRBV10-3, the J call TRBJ1-4, with D possibly matching TRBD1 (6 bases). The CDR3 is 12 amino acids. CDR1 and CDR2 from the germline V gene are ENHRY and SYGVKD. The V and J ends lost 6 bases and 7 bases respectively, with 9 bases between them. The CDR3 DNA sequence: TGTGCCATCAGCGAACAGGGTGAAAAACTGTTTTTT. Its protein product is CAISEQGEKLFF.

The genes are TRBV5-1 and TRBJ1-1; D gene ambiguous. The CDR3 totals 13 residues. CDR1 and CDR2 from the germline V gene are SGHRS and YFSETQ. Trimming took 3 bases from V and 0 from J, leaving 6 bases between them. Here the CDR3 reads CASSSNVNTEAFF. CDR3 nucleotides: TGCGCCAGCAGCTCAAATGTGAACACTGAAGCTTTCTTT.

This chain uses TRBV7-8 with TRBJ1-1; the D gene is possibly TRBD1 (5 bases). Germline CDR1 reads SGHVS; CDR2 reads FQNEAQ. This CDR3 is built from 13 residues. V was pared by 4 bases and J by 4 bases, with 10 bases between. The CDR3 sequence: CASSSGGTTEAFF. DNA of the CDR3: TGTGCCAGCAGCTCCGGGGGTACCACTGAAGCTTTCTTT.

V is TRBV20-1 and J is TRBJ2-7; D is perhaps TRBD1 or TRBD2 (5 bases each). The germline V gene encodes CDR1 DFQATT and CDR2 SNEGSKA (reference sequence). Trimming took off 6 bases at V and 3 bases at J, with 9 bases between the two ends. The CDR3 totals 11 residues. This CDR3 reads CSALRGYEQYF. CDR3 coding DNA: TGCAGTGCCCTGAGGGGCTACGAGCAGTACTTC.

This clone was counted once. V gene TRBV7-9 combines with J gene TRBJ1-2; 8 bases fit TRBD1. V was pared by 6 bases and J by 4 bases, with 7 bases of the junction left unmatched. This CDR3 contains 14 residues. Germline CDR1 SEHNR, CDR2 FQNEAQ (reference sequence). CDR3 sequence (DNA): TGTGCCAGCAGTCAAGGACAGGGCTCCTATGGCTACACCTTC. Protein: CASSQGQGSYGYTF.

The V and J genes are TRBV29-1 and TRBJ2-2; a possible D gene is TRBD2 (5 bases). Trimming pared 4 bases from V and 4 bases from J, leaving 10 bases between. Germline CDR1 reads SQVTM; CDR2 reads ANQGSEA. The CDR3 totals 13 residues. The CDR3 reads CSVAGVGTGELFF. The CDR3 DNA is TGCAGCGTTGCCGGGGTTGGCACCGGGGAGCTGTTTTTT.